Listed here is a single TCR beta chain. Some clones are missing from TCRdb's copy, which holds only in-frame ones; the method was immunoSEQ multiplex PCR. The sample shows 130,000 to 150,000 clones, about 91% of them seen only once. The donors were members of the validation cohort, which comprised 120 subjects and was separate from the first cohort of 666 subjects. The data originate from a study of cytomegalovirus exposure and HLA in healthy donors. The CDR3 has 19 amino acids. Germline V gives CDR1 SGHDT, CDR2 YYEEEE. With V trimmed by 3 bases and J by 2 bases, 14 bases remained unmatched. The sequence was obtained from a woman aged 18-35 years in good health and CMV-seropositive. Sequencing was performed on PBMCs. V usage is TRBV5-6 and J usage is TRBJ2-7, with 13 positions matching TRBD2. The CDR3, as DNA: TGTGCCAGCAGCTCCAGACTAGCGGGGGGCCTGCCATCACCCTACGAGCAGTACTTC. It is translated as CASSSRLAGGLPSPYEQYF.